This T cell receptor (beta chain) derives from a study of T cell clonality in common variable immunodeficiency. Overall study results and limits: Fewer deletions and N-nucleotide insertions were reportedly seen in common variable immunodeficiency TCR beta sequences.

The V segment lost 6 bases and the J segment 2 bases; nucleotides outside the gene matches: 6. The CDR3 loop spans 15 amino acids. CDR1 is SGHTA, CDR2 FQGNSA, per germline. The table came from immunoSEQ multiplex PCR; TCRdb's copy has only in-frame clones and leaves some out. The record shows approximately 26,000 clones for this sample, with no singletons present. This clone came up a few times. Antigen unknown. The read halts 3 residues ahead of the CDR3 end, with the missing end drawn from the germline J gene. The sample consisted of peripheral blood mononuclear cells. This chain links TRBV7-2 with TRBJ2-2; TRBD2 matches at 7 bases. The receptor's source is a human donor with common variable immunodeficiency. The CDR3 reads CASRPPGLNTGELFF. The CDR3 DNA, read in part, is TGTGCCAGCAGGCCCCCGGGACTAAACACCGGGGAG.